This TCR beta chain was sequenced for a study of cytomegalovirus exposure and HLA in healthy donors. Study-wide context: A prior analysis found 117 million unique TCR beta sequences from 150 million to 200 million T cells. General study results and limits: Presence/absence analysis assumed near-uniform sequencing depth across donors. In a later analysis, parvovirus B19, influenza, CMV and Epstein-Barr virus appeared linked to several top co-occurrence clusters.

The PCR contained 60 Vbeta and 13 Jbeta primers. Only in-frame clones appear in the TCRdb table, and some are missing; sequencing was by immunoSEQ multiplex PCR. The ten most abundant clones cover approximately 15% of a sample with 20,000 to 25,000 clones. The CDR3 contains 15 residues. V dropped 3 bases and J dropped 2 bases, with 13 bases sitting between them. Germline assignment: CDR1 MDHEN and CDR2 SYDVKM. A word on this clone: Its antigen is not known.

The receptor comes from a male donor in good health and CMV-seropositive. Sequencing was carried out using PBMCs. The J gene is TRBJ2-5, the V gene TRBV28, with TRBD1 as a possible D gene (5 bases). Here the CDR3 reads CASSFFQGTQETQYF. The CDR3 DNA is TGTGCCAGCAGTTTCTTCCAGGGAACACAAGAGACCCAGTACTTC.